Below are 32 T cell receptor beta chains sequenced from a single sample in a study of regulatory T cells in long-lasting Graves disease. Building of the TCR beta libraries involved iRepertoire HTBI primers and Arm-PCR of CDR3 regions. TCRdb re-called the multiplex PCR reads through MiXCR, storing one row per CDR3 protein. The sample records around 400,000 distinct CDR3 sequences, about 25% being singletons. The time point is: persistent/refractory GD, antithyroid drugs over 5 years with positive TRAb. RNA isolated from PBMCs was used to make the TCR library. Sequencing used peripheral blood mononuclear cells (PBMCs), obtained when the disease was refractory, from a patient treated with antithyroid drugs. The receptors here all came from a female donor with Graves disease.

This clonotype was counted between two and nine times. V gene TRBV7-2 combines with J gene TRBJ1-2; no reliable D call. V gave up 2 bases and J gave up 6 bases, with 10 bases separating them. CDR3 length: 13 amino acids. Germline V CDR1 and CDR2: SGHTA, FQGNSA. CDR3 protein: CASSLRQTDGYTF. The CDR3 DNA follows: TGTGCCAGCAGCTTACGTCAGACCGATGGCTACACCTTC. Full variable domain (outside the CDR3, taken from reference TRBV7-2 and TRBJ1-2): GAGVSQSPSNKVTEKGKDVELRCDPISGHTALYWYRQSLGQGLEFLIYFQGNSAPDKSGLPSDRFSAERTGGSVSTLTIQRTQQEDSAVYLCASSLRQTDGYTFGSGTRLTVV.

This clonotype appeared many times. J is TRBJ2-2 and V is TRBV12-3 or TRBV12-4; D gene uncertain. V shed 6 bases and J shed 6 bases, with 11 bases lying between them. The CDR3 length is 13 residues. The CDR3 DNA reads as TGTGCCAGCAGACACGTCCGGGCCGGGGAGCTGTTTTTT. Residues: CASRHVRAGELFF.

The CDR3 sequence: CASSVSGYPQHYEQYF. In DNA form, the CDR3 reads TGTGCCAGCAGCGTCTCTGGGTACCCCCAACACTACGAGCAGTACTTC. The chain carries TRBV9 and TRBJ2-7; D call uncertain. The CDR3 is made up of 16 amino acids. V was cut by 2 bases and J by 3 bases, with 18 bases left in between. CDR1 SGDLS and CDR2 YYNGEE come from the germline V gene.

At least ten counts were recorded for this clonotype. The gene calls are TRBV6-2 or TRBV6-3 and TRBJ1-1, with a weak D call TRBD1 (5 bases). V was pared by 2 bases and J by 0 bases, with 7 bases between. The CDR3 extends over 14 amino acids. Germline CDR1 reads MNHEY; CDR2 reads SVGEGT. DNA of the CDR3: TGTGCCAGCAGTTACCTGACAGTGAACACTGAAGCTTTCTTT. Translated, it gives CASSYLTVNTEAFF.

The chain combines TRBV27 with TRBJ2-7; D might be TRBD2 (7 bases). V was trimmed by 6 bases and J by 2 bases, leaving 11 bases between them. Germline V gene lookup returns CDR1 MNHEY and CDR2 SMNVEV (reference sequence). The CDR3 sequence is 13 residues long. The CDR3 DNA reads as TGTGCCAGCAGCGACGGGGGGCCCTACGAGCAGTACTTC. Protein product: CASSDGGPYEQYF.

As to this clonotype: One end of the junction is discordant with germline, which a read error may explain. The V gene is TRBV10-3, the J gene TRBJ1-5; 7 bases map to TRBD1. Germline CDR1 and CDR2: ENHRY and SYGVKD. The CDR3 sequence is 14 residues long. In nucleotides, the CDR3 is TGTGCCTTCAGCGACAGGGTGGGCAATCAGCCCCAGCATTTT. Encoded protein: CAFSDRVGNQPQHF.

V is TRBV5-1 and J is TRBJ2-4, with 7 bases that match TRBD1. The CDR3 totals 15 residues. Per the germline V gene, CDR1 is SGHRS and CDR2 is YFSETQ. Trimming took 0 bases from V and 6 from J; bases not matched to a gene: 6. CDR3 region: CASSLVGSGGNIQYF. The CDR3 nucleotides read TGCGCCAGCAGCTTGGTGGGATCAGGGGGAAACATTCAGTACTTC.

Points on this clonotype: A much larger clonotype is one base distant, so this may be a read error. This chain links TRBV28 with TRBJ1-1; D unresolved. This CDR3 is 14 amino acids long. CDR1 is MDHEN, CDR2 SYDVKM, per germline. The V end was cut by 6 bases, the J end by 0 bases, with 11 bases between. The CDR3 coding sequence is TGTGCCAGCAGCAGGTGGGGAATGAACACTGAAGCTTTCTTT. Its translation: CASSRWGMNTEAFF.

This chain joins TRBV15 and TRBJ2-3; 14 bases line up with TRBD2. V dropped 6 bases and J dropped 2; count of bases not matched to a gene: 1. The germline V gene has CDR1 LNHNV and CDR2 YYDKDF (reference sequence). The CDR3 sequence is 15 residues long. CDR3 loop: CATRGLAGDTDTQYF. In DNA form, the CDR3 reads TGTGCCACCAGGGGACTAGCGGGAGACACAGATACGCAGTATTTT.

This clonotype was observed many times. V is TRBV6-1 and J is TRBJ2-7; 8 bases are shared with TRBD1. The CDR3 is 15 residues long. Germline CDR1 and CDR2: MNHNS and SASEGT. Trimming removed 6 bases from V and 1 base from J; junction bases left unmatched: 8. The CDR3 DNA sequence: TGTGCCAGCAGCTCTGACAGGGGTTGGTCCTACGAGCAGTACTTC. Its protein product is CASSSDRGWSYEQYF.

This clonotype was seen a few times. The chain couples TRBV5-6 to TRBJ2-7; 9 bases match TRBD2. CDR1 is SGHDT, CDR2 YYEEEE, per germline. Trimming cost V 0 bases and J 9 bases; bases outside gene matches: 7. This CDR3 spans 14 amino acids. The CDR3 nucleotides are TGTGCCAGCAGCTTGGCTATTAGCGGGAGTAGGCAGTACTTC. It encodes CASSLAISGSRQYF. Full variable domain (missing parts from reference TRBV5-6 and TRBJ2-7): DAGVTQSPTHLIKTRGQQVTLRCSPKSGHDTVSWYQQALGQGPQFIFQYYEEEERQRGNFPDRFSGHQFPNYSSELNVNALLLGDSALYLCASSLAISGSRQYFGPGTRLTVT.

This clonotype showed up just a few times. The chain is built from TRBV2 and TRBJ2-3; TRBD2 matches 10 bases. Germline V gene sequence: CDR1 SNHLY, CDR2 FYNNEI. This CDR3 region has 14 residues. J lost 3 bases, V lost 6 bases, and 3 bases had no gene match. The DNA of the CDR3 is TGTGCCAGCAGGAGACTAGCGGGTACAGATACGCAGTATTTT. Translating it yields CASRRLAGTDTQYF.

This clonotype has a count of ten or more. This rearrangement joins TRBV2 to TRBJ2-2, with D uncertain. The CDR3 extends over 13 amino acids. CDR1 and CDR2 (germline): SNHLY, FYNNEI. Trimming removed 7 bases from V and 5 bases from J, with 11 bases in between. The CDR3 is CASTSLTTGELFF. The CDR3, as DNA: TGTGCCAGCACGAGCCTAACTACCGGGGAGCTGTTTTTT.

V is TRBV19 and J is TRBJ1-5; maybe TRBD1 (5 bases). The CDR3 is made up of 15 amino acids. Germline CDR1 LNHDA, CDR2 SQIVND (reference sequence). The V end lost 6 bases, the J end lost 3 bases, and 15 bases lay between the germline ends. DNA for the CDR3: TGTGCCAGTAGGAAACCGGGACTGATCAATCAGCCCCAGCATTTT. This translates into CASRKPGLINQPQHF.

This clonotype was found a few times. This sequence joins TRBV11-2 and TRBJ2-2; a possible D gene is TRBD1 (6 bases). Germline-derived CDR1 and CDR2 are SGHAT and FQNNGV. This CDR3 is built from 16 residues. V dropped 3 bases and J dropped 6 bases, with 17 bases sitting between them. In DNA, the CDR3 is TGTGCCAGCAGCTTCATCGGGACACGAAAGCCCGGGGAGCTGTTTTTT. Protein: CASSFIGTRKPGELFF.

This sequence joins TRBV13 and TRBJ2-7, with no clear D. CDR1 is PRHDT and CDR2 is FYEKMQ in the germline V gene (reference sequence). The CDR3 totals 14 residues. V was cut by 3 bases and J by 3 bases, with 12 bases left in between. The CDR3, as DNA: TGTGCCAGCAGCTTTCGGAAGCCCATCTACGAGCAGTACTTC. Translating gives CASSFRKPIYEQYF.

There are a few counts of this clonotype. This sequence joins TRBV25-1 and TRBJ1-1, with D perhaps matching TRBD1 (6 bases). This CDR3 spans 14 amino acids. V gave up 4 bases and J gave up 0 bases, with 9 bases separating them. Germline CDR1 is MGHDK and CDR2 is SYGVNS. CDR3 sequence: CASSVDRLNTEAFF. The CDR3 DNA sequence: TGTGCCAGCAGTGTCGACAGGTTGAACACTGAAGCTTTCTTT.

This clonotype showed up many times. This chain links TRBV27 with TRBJ1-2; 7 positions match TRBD1. The CDR3 is 14 amino acids. Looked up from germline, CDR1 is MNHEY and CDR2 is SMNVEV (reference sequence). Trimming took 6 bases from V and 5 from J; bases not matched to a gene: 9. The CDR3 reads CASSPNRGGYGYTF. DNA for the CDR3: TGTGCCAGCAGCCCGAACAGGGGCGGGTATGGCTACACCTTC.

This chain's CDR3 is CASIGLTIGYRPSTDTQYF. The CDR3 DNA sequence: TGTGCCAGCATCGGTCTAACCATTGGGTACAGACCTAGCACAGATACGCAGTATTTT. The chain employs TRBV27 and TRBJ2-3; the D is unclear. Germline V lookup: CDR1 MNHEY, CDR2 SMNVEV (reference sequence). Deletions cut 7 bases from V and 0 bases from J, with 26 bases between. CDR3 length: 19 residues.

This clonotype was found a few times. This chain links TRBV6-6 with TRBJ2-5, with 7 bases identical to TRBD1. The CDR3 runs 15 residues. CDR1 and CDR2 (germline): MNHNY, SVGAGI (reference sequence). Trimming took 0 bases from V and 2 from J; bases not matched to a gene: 3. In DNA, the CDR3 is TGTGCCAGCAGTTACTCGACGACAGGGCAAGAGACCCAGTACTTC. It is translated as CASSYSTTGQETQYF.

The chain uses TRBV20-1 and TRBJ2-6, with TRBD1 as a possible D gene (6 bases). The CDR3 extends over 17 amino acids. The germline gives CDR1 DFQATT, CDR2 SNEGSKA (reference sequence). V lost 0 bases and J lost 4, with 16 bases in between. The CDR3 DNA reads as TGCAGTGCTAGAGATTTCGTTAACAGGGCCGGGGCCAACGTCCTGACTTTC. This translates into CSARDFVNRAGANVLTF.

This clonotype was counted a few times. The chain joins TRBV6-1 to TRBJ1-1; D not certain. The V end was cut by 6 bases, the J end by 0 bases, with 14 bases between. The CDR3 loop spans 15 amino acids. The germline gives CDR1 MNHNS, CDR2 SASEGT. In DNA form, the CDR3 reads TGTGCCAGCAGGCCAAACATGCTCATGAACACTGAAGCTTTCTTT. Amino acid sequence: CASRPNMLMNTEAFF.

This clonotype was counted between two and nine times. Since the CDR3 does not end with the conserved phenylalanine or tryptophan, this likely comes from a read error. CDR3 nucleotide sequence: TGTGCCATCGAGGACAGGGATTACGGCTACACCCTC. Translation: CAIEDRDYGYTL. V and J are TRBV2 and TRBJ1-2, with 8 positions matching TRBD1. This CDR3 has 12 amino acids. Germline V lookup: CDR1 SNHLY, CDR2 FYNNEI. V shed 10 bases, J shed 8 bases, and the junction held 9 bases outside the gene matches.

The sample holds many counts of this clonotype. The gene calls are TRBV30 and TRBJ1-1; 7 bases line up with TRBD1. Trimming took 3 bases from V and 4 from J; bases not matched to a gene: 5. Per the germline V gene, CDR1 is GTSNPN and CDR2 is SVGIG (reference sequence). This CDR3 contains 13 residues. In DNA form, the CDR3 reads TGTGCCTGGAGCGGGCCAGGGGGCACTGAAGCTTTCTTT. Its protein product is CAWSGPGGTEAFF. Variable domain in full (rest from reference TRBV30 and TRBJ1-1): SQTIHQWPATLVQPVGSPLSLECTVEGTSNPNLYWYRQAAGRGLQLLFYSVGIGQISSEVPQNLSASRPQDRQFILSSKKLLLSDSGFYLCAWSGPGGTEAFFGQGTRLTVV.

This clonotype was seen more than once but under ten times. The chain uses TRBV9 and TRBJ1-2; weak D call: TRBD1 (5 bases). V lost 0 bases and J 4 bases, leaving 13 bases between the germline ends. The CDR3 has 15 residues. The V gene's germline CDR1 is SGDLS and CDR2 YYNGEE. The CDR3 DNA is TGTGCCAGCAGCGTAGCCTCAGGGTTAACCTATGGCTACACCTTC. It codes for CASSVASGLTYGYTF. Variable domain in full (rest from reference TRBV9 and TRBJ1-2): DSGVTQTPKHLITATGQRVTLRCSPRSGDLSVYWYQQSLDQGLQFLIQYYNGEERAKGNILERFSAQQFPDLHSELNLSSLELGDSALYFCASSVASGLTYGYTFGSGTRLTVV.

This clonotype was counted between two and nine times. The chain combines TRBV14 with TRBJ2-7; D is undetermined. The CDR3 is 14 residues long. Germline CDR1 is SGHDN and CDR2 is FVKESK. V was shortened by 0 bases and J by 6 bases, with 12 bases between the two germline ends. The CDR3: CASSQDQQPIEQYF. The CDR3, as DNA: TGTGCCAGCAGCCAAGATCAACAGCCTATCGAGCAGTACTTC.

The V call is TRBV20-1, the J call TRBJ2-1; TRBD2 aligns across 11 bases. The CDR3 contains 16 residues. V lost 4 bases, J lost 0 bases, and 5 bases stayed unmatched. Germline lookup yields CDR1 DFQATT and CDR2 SNEGSKA (reference sequence). The CDR3 DNA sequence: TGCAGTGCTACCCCGGGACTAGCGGTCTCCTACAATGAGCAGTTCTTC. Its protein product is CSATPGLAVSYNEQFF.

The chain carries TRBV6-2 or TRBV6-3 and TRBJ2-4; TRBD1 matches at 10 bases. CDR1 is MNHEY, CDR2 SVGEGT, per germline. This CDR3 is built from 19 residues. Trimming removed 0 bases from V and 0 bases from J; junction bases left unmatched: 8. The CDR3 region is CASSYSGQGRILAKNIQYF. The CDR3 nucleotides read TGTGCCAGCAGTTACTCGGGACAGGGGCGGATACTAGCCAAAAACATTCAGTACTTC.

A few counts support this clonotype. This chain links TRBV7-9 with TRBJ1-4; D is perhaps TRBD1 (6 bases). The V and J ends lost 1 base and 10 bases respectively, with 7 bases between them. Germline V CDR1 and CDR2: SEHNR, FQNEAQ (reference sequence). The CDR3 contains 12 residues. CDR3 loop: CASSLEGGKLFF. The CDR3 DNA is TGTGCCAGCAGCTTAGAGGGGGGAAAACTGTTTTTT.

The rearrangement links TRBV7-2 to TRBJ2-7, with 10 bases lining up with TRBD2. The V gene's germline CDR1 is SGHTA and CDR2 FQGNSA. CDR3 length: 14 amino acids. V shed 4 bases, J shed 5 bases, and the junction held 5 bases outside the gene matches. The CDR3, as DNA: TGTGCCAGCAGCTCTAGCGGGAGTTTGGACGAGCAGTACTTC. This gives the protein CASSSSGSLDEQYF.

There are a few counts of this clonotype. The rearrangement uses TRBV20-1 and TRBJ1-6; D is unresolved. This CDR3 contains 14 residues. Trimming cost V 1 base and J 6 bases, with 10 bases left between them. From germline, CDR1 is DFQATT and CDR2 SNEGSKA (reference sequence). The CDR3 sequence is CSARVWQSNSPLHF. DNA for the CDR3: TGCAGTGCTAGAGTCTGGCAGAGTAATTCACCCCTCCACTTT.

This clonotype was recorded a few times. This sequence joins TRBV28 and TRBJ2-2, with 8 bases aligning to TRBD1. This CDR3 region has 17 residues. V was clipped by 5 bases and J by 3 bases; unmatched bases: 11. Germline lookup yields CDR1 MDHEN and CDR2 SYDVKM. Here the CDR3 reads CASSPIGQGPYTGELFF. CDR3 sequence (DNA): TGTGCCAGCAGTCCAATTGGACAGGGACCTTACACCGGGGAGCTGTTTTTT.